These T cell receptor beta chains were read from a single sample in a study of blood T cell repertoires in COVID-19. Using immunoSEQ multiplex PCR, the repertoire was profiled, and TCRdb retains in-frame clones only, with some absent. The data hold fewer than 300,000 clones, with about 82% observed a single time. The sequenced material came from peripheral blood. The receptors derive from a man aged 45-65 years with active or convalescent COVID-19. CDR3s include the opening cysteine and the closing phenylalanine or tryptophan. The D gene is left open where the match is weak. Clone size is given for some rows only: seen once, a few or many times, or a class if the clone is expanded.

CASSFPDRTYEQYF,TGTGCCAGCAGTTTCCCCGACAGAACCTACGAGCAGTACTTC,TRBJ2-7,TRBV28,-,-
CASSQTTPQDTQYF,TGTGCCAGCAGCCAAACTACCCCACAAGATACGCAGTATTTT,TRBJ2-3,TRBV2,few,-
CASSEAGTGLDTGELFF,TGTGCCAGCAGTGAAGCCGGGACAGGGTTAGACACCGGGGAGCTGTTTTTT,TRBJ2-2,TRBV6-1,-,TRBD1
CASSLETGGSYTF,TGTGCCAGCAGCTTGGAGACAGGGGGGTCTTACACCTTC,TRBJ1-2,TRBV5-4,-,TRBD1
CASRTGTSGSQSIDTQYF,TGTGCCAGCAGGACCGGGACTAGCGGGAGTCAGAGCATAGATACGCAGTATTTT,TRBJ2-3,TRBV2,-,TRBD2
CASSPYPNNYEQYF,TGTGCCAGTAGTCCGTATCCCAACAACTACGAGCAGTACTTC,TRBJ2-7,TRBV19,-,-
CASRGLRNTGELFF,TGTGCCAGCAGGGGGCTTAGGAACACCGGGGAGCTGTTTTTT,TRBJ2-2,TRBV25-1,-,-
CASSLSASSYEQYF,TGTGCCAGTAGCCTTAGCGCGAGCTCCTACGAGCAGTACTTC,TRBJ2-7,TRBV19,-,-
CASSFLSAVYNEQFF,TGTGCCAGCAGCTTTTTAAGCGCAGTCTACAATGAGCAGTTCTTC,TRBJ2-1,TRBV5-6,-,-
CASSDSGRIGDEQFF,TGTGCCAGCAGTGACAGCGGGAGGATTGGGGATGAGCAGTTCTTC,TRBJ2-1,TRBV6-2/TRBV6-3,-,TRBD2
CASGTAPGRRRPYEQYF,TGTGCTAGTGGTACCGCGCCAGGGCGACGCCGACCCTACGAGCAGTACTTC,TRBJ2-7,TRBV12-5,-,-
CASSQEAGIDTQYF,TGTGCCAGCAGCCAAGAAGCGGGTATTGATACGCAGTATTTT,TRBJ2-3,TRBV3-1/TRBV3-2,-,-
CASSPFMGQEGAYNEQFF,TGTGCCAGCTCACCATTTATGGGACAGGAAGGGGCCTACAATGAGCAGTTCTTC,TRBJ2-1,TRBV18,-,TRBD1
CASSLDVGLAGGYEQYF,TGTGCCAGCAGCTTAGACGTCGGCCTAGCGGGAGGGTACGAGCAGTACTTC,TRBJ2-7,TRBV7-2,-,TRBD2
CASSYSSQGGPAFF,TGTGCCAGCAGTTACTCGAGCCAGGGAGGGCCAGCTTTCTTT,TRBJ1-1,TRBV6-5,-,-
CASSYRGENQPQHF,TGTGCCAGCAGCTACAGGGGGGAAAATCAGCCCCAGCATTTT,TRBJ1-5,TRBV5-5,-,TRBD1
CASRRLAGPRETQYF,TGTGCCAGCAGACGACTAGCGGGGCCTCGTGAGACCCAGTACTTC,TRBJ2-5,TRBV5-4,-,TRBD2
CASSPGMNTEAFF,TGTGCCAGCAGTCCAGGGATGAACACTGAAGCTTTCTTT,TRBJ1-1,TRBV28,-,-
CASSQGDRVPSNEQFF,TGCGCCAGCAGCCAAGGCGACAGGGTCCCCTCCAATGAGCAGTTCTTC,TRBJ2-1,TRBV5-1,-,TRBD1
CASSPPIRSDSPLHF,TGTGCCAGCTCACCACCGATACGGTCCGATTCACCCCTCCACTTT,TRBJ1-6,TRBV18,-,-
CAWSVKGGGRETQYF,TGTGCCTGGAGTGTAAAGGGAGGCGGCCGGGAGACCCAGTACTTC,TRBJ2-5,TRBV30,-,-
CASRSTGESKNIQYF,TGTGCCAGCAGATCAACAGGGGAGTCCAAAAACATTCAGTACTTC,TRBJ2-4,TRBV28,-,TRBD1
CASSLENYSYEQYF,TGCGCCAGCAGCTTGGAGAACTACTCCTACGAGCAGTACTTC,TRBJ2-7,TRBV5-1,-,-
CASSLDRGFRNSPLHF,TGTGCCAGCAGCTTAGACAGGGGTTTTCGGAATTCACCCCTCCACTTT,TRBJ1-6,TRBV7-2,-,TRBD1
CASSLGGMGGQETQYF,TGTGCCAGCAGCTTGGGAGGTATGGGGGGCCAAGAGACCCAGTACTTC,TRBJ2-5,TRBV5-5,-,-
CASGGSRFTYEQYF,TGTGCCAGCGGCGGGTCCAGGTTTACCTACGAGCAGTACTTC,TRBJ2-7,TRBV6-5,-,-
CASSGGGSGNTIYF,TGTGCCAGCAGCGGGGGCGGCTCTGGAAACACCATATATTTT,TRBJ1-3,TRBV9,-,-
CASSPRGTPGHEQFF,TGTGCCAGCAGCCCTCGCGGGACGCCGGGACATGAGCAGTTCTTC,TRBJ2-1,TRBV7-9,-,-